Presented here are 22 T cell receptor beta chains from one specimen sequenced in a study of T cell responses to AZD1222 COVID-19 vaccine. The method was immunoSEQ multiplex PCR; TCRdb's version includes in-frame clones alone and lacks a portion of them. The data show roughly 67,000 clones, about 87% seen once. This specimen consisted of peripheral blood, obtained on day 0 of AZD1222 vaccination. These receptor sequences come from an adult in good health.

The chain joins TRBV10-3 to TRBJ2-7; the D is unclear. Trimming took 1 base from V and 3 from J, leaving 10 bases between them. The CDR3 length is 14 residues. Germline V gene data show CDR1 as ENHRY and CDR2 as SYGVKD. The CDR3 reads CAISEFGTVYEQYF. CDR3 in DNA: TGTGCCATCAGTGAGTTCGGCACAGTCTACGAGCAGTACTTC.

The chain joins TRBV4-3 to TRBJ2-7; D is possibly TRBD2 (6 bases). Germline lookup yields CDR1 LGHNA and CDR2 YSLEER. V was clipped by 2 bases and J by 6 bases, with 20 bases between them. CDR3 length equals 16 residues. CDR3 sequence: CASSQPIRRGECEQYF. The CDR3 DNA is TGCGCCAGCAGCCAACCAATCCGGCGGGGTGAGTGCGAGCAGTACTTC.

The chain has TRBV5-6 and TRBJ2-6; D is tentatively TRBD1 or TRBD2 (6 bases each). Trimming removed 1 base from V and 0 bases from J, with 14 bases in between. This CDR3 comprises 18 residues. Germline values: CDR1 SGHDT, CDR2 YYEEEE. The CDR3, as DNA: TGTGCCAGCAGCTTGAGTGGGGGGCGGAGCTCTGGGGCCAACGTCCTGACTTTC. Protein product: CASSLSGGRSSGANVLTF.

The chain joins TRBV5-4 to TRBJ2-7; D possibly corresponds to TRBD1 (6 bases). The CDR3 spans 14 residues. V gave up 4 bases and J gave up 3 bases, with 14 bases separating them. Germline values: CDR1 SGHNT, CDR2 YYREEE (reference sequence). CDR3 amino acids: CASSGGHGVYEQYF. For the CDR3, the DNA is TGTGCCAGCAGCGGGGGACATGGGGTCTACGAGCAGTACTTC.

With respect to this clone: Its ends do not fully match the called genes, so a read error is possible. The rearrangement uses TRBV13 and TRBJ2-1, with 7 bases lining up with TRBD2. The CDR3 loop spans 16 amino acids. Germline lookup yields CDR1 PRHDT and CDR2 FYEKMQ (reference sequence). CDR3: CTSSLGPLADYNEQFF. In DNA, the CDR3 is TGTACCAGCAGCTTAGGCCCCCTAGCGGACTACAATGAGCAGTTCTTC.

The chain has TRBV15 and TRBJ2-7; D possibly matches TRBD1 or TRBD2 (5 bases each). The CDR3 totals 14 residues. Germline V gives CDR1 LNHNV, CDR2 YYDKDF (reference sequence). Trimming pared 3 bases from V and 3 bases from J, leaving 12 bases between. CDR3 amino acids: CATSRVGADYEQYF. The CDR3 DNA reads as TGTGCCACCAGCAGGGTCGGGGCCGACTACGAGCAGTACTTC. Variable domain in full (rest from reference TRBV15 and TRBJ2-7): DAMVIQNPRYQVTQFGKPVTLSCSQTLNHNVMYWYQQKSSQAPKLLFHYYDKDFNNEADTPDNFQSRRPNTSFCFLDIRSPGLGDTAMYLCATSRVGADYEQYFGPGTRLTVT.

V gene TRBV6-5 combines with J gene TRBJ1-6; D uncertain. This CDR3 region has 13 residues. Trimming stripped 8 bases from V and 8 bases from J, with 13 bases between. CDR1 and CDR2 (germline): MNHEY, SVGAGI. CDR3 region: CASSRDLDSPLHF. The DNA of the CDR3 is TGTGCCAGCTCCCGGGATTTGGATTCACCCCTCCACTTT.

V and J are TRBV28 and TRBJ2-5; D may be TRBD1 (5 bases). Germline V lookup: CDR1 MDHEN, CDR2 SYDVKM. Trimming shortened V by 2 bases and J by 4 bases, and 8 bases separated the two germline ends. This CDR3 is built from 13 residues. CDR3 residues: CASSLVQGETQYF. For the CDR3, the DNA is TGTGCCAGCAGTTTAGTGCAGGGAGAGACCCAGTACTTC. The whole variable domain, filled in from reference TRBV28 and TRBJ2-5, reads DVKVTQSSRYLVKRTGEKVFLECVQDMDHENMFWYRQDPGLGLRLIYFSYDVKMKEKGDIPEGYSVSREKKERFSLILESASTNQTSMYLCASSLVQGETQYFGPGTRLLVL.

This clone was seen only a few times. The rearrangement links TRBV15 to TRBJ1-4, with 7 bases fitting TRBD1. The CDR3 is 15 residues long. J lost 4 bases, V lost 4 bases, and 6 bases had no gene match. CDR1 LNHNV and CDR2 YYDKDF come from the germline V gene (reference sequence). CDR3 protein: CATSKNRGFNEKLFF. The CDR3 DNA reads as TGTGCCACCAGCAAGAACAGGGGTTTTAATGAAAAACTGTTTTTT. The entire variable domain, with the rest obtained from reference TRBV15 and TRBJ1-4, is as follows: DAMVIQNPRYQVTQFGKPVTLSCSQTLNHNVMYWYQQKSSQAPKLLFHYYDKDFNNEADTPDNFQSRRPNTSFCFLDIRSPGLGDTAMYLCATSKNRGFNEKLFFGSGTQLSVL.

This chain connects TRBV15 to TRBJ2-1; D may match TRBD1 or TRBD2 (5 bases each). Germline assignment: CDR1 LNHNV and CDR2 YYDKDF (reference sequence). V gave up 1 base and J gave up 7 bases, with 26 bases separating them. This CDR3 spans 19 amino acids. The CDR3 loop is CATSRGNPTGTPSHNEQFF. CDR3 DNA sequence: TGTGCCACCAGCAGAGGGAACCCTACCGGGACCCCCAGCCATAATGAGCAGTTCTTC.

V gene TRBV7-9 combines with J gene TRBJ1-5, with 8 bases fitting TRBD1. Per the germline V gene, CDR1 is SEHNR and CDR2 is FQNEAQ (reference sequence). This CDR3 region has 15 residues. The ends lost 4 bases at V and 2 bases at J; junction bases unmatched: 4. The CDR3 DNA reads TGTGCCAGCAGCTCTGGACAGGGACGCAATCAGCCCCAGCATTTT. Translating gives CASSSGQGRNQPQHF.

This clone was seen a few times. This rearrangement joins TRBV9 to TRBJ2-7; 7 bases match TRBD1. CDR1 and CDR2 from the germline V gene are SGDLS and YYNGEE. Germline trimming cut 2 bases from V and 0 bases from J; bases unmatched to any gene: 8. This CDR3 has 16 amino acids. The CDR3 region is CASSVATGALSYEQYF. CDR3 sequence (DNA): TGTGCCAGCAGCGTGGCAACAGGGGCCCTCTCCTACGAGCAGTACTTC.

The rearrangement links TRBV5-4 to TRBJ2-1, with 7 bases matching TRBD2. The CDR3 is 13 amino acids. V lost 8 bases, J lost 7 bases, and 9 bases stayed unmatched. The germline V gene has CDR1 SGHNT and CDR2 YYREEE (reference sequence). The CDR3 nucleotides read TGTGCCAGTTCTTTAGCGGGCACAAATGAGCAGTTCTTC. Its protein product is CASSLAGTNEQFF.

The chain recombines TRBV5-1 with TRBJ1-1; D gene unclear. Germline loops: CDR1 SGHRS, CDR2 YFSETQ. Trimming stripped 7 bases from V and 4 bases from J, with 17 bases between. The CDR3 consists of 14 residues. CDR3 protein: CASSRAGEGTEAFF. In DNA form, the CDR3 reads TGCGCCAGCTCAAGGGCTGGTGAAGGCACTGAAGCTTTCTTT.

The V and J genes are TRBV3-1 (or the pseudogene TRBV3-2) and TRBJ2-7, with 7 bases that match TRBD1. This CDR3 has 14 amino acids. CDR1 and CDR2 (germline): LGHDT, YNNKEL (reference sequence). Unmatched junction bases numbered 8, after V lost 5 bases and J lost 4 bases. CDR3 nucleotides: TGTGCCAGCAGCATTCGGACAGGAGCATACGAGCAGTACTTC. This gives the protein CASSIRTGAYEQYF.

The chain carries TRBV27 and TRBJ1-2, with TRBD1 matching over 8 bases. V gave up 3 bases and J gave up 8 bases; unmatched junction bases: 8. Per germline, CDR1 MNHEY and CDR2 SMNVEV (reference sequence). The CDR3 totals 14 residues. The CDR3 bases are TGTGCCAGCAGTTTCCTCGGACAGGGTCTGGGCTACACCTTC. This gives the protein CASSFLGQGLGYTF.

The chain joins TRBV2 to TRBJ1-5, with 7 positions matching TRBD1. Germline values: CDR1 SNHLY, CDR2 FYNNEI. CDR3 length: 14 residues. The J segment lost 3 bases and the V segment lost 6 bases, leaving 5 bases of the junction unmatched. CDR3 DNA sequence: TGTGCCAGCAGGGCAGGGGGGTTCAATCAGCCCCAGCATTTT. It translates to CASRAGGFNQPQHF. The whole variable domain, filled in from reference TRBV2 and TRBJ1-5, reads EPEVTQTPSHQVTQMGQEVILRCVPISNHLYFYWYRQILGQKVEFLVSFYNNEISEKSEIFDDQFSVERPDGSNFTLKIRSTKLEDSAMYFCASRAGGFNQPQHFGDGTRLSIL.

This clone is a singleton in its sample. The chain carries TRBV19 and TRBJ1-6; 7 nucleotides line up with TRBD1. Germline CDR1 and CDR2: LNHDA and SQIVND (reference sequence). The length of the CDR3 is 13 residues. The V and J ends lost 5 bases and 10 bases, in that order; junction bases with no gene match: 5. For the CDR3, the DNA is TGTGCCAGTAGTCCGCGACAGGGCTCACCCCTCCACTTT. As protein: CASSPRQGSPLHF.

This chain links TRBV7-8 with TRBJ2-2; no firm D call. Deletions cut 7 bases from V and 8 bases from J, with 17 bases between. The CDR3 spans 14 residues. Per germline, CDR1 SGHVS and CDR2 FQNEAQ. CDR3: CASTPTWVAGELFF. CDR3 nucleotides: TGTGCCAGCACACCGACATGGGTGGCGGGGGAGCTGTTTTTT.

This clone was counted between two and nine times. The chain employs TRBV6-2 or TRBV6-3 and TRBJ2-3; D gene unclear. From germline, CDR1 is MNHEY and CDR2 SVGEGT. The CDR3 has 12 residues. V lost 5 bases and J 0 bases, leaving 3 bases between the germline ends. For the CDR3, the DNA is TGTGCCAGCAGTGCTAGCACAGATACGCAGTATTTT. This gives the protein CASSASTDTQYF.

CDR3 loop: CASSLYRDRAWGANVLTF. For the CDR3, the DNA is TGTGCCAGCAGTCTTTACAGGGACAGGGCGTGGGGGGCCAACGTCCTGACTTTC. The chain combines TRBV28 with TRBJ2-6; 9 bases line up with TRBD1. CDR1 is MDHEN, CDR2 SYDVKM, per germline. After removal of 5 bases from V and 4 bases from J, the junction contained 12 bases not matched to a gene. The CDR3 consists of 18 residues.

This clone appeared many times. The DNA for the CDR3 is TGTGCCAGCAGTGAAGTAAAGACCGTCGGCTATGGCTACACCTTC. The encoded protein is CASSEVKTVGYGYTF. V usage is TRBV2 and J usage is TRBJ1-2; D remains unclear. V was clipped by 1 base and J by 4 bases, with 13 bases between them. Germline V gene sequence: CDR1 SNHLY, CDR2 FYNNEI. The CDR3 runs to 15 residues.